Listed below are T cell receptor beta chains from one sample, sequenced in a study of T cells in Graves' hyperthyroidism and ophthalmopathy. One entry per CDR3 protein results from TCRdb running MiXCR on the multiplex PCR reads. Of around 560,000 distinct CDR3 sequences detected, 16% appear once; the ten largest clones hold about 18%. Sequenced input: blood. The receptors were sampled from a woman under 30 with Graves' hyperthyroidism. Each CDR3 is given with its conserved first and last residue. The D gene is left open where the match is weak. A clone size is listed for some rows: how often the clone was seen (once, few, many), or a class if it is expanded.

CDR3 | DNA | V | size | J | D
CASSSILAGVQNEQFF | TGTGCCAGCAGTTCAATACTAGCGGGAGTTCAAAATGAGCAGTTCTTC | TRBV28 | many | TRBJ2-1 | TRBD2
CASSLGRTGGWHEQYF | TGTGCCAGCAGCTTAGGAAGAACAGGGGGCTGGCACGAGCAGTACTTC | TRBV11-2 | many | TRBJ2-7 | TRBD1
CTSSQVEARSGYTF | TGTACCAGCAGCCAAGTTGAGGCCCGGTCAGGCTACACCTTC | TRBV3-1 | NA | TRBJ1-2 | NA
CATSDGASELEIGELFF | TGTGCCACCAGTGACGGAGCTAGCGAACTAGAAATCGGGGAGCTGTTTTTT | TRBV24-1 | NA | TRBJ2-2 | NA
CASSRDTGFSF | TGTGCCAGCAGTCGGGACACGGGTTTCTCCTTC | TRBV4-1 | NA | TRBJ1-2 | NA
CASSSREAERLLQSNTEAFF | TGTGCCAGCAGTTCCCGGGAGGCTGAACGTCTTCTCCAATCAAACACTGAAGCTTTCTTT | TRBV28 | many | TRBJ1-1 | NA
CASSLPGQDMTNTEAFF | TGCGCCAGCAGCTTGCCGGGACAGGACATGACGAACACTGAAGCTTTCTTT | TRBV5-1 | many | TRBJ1-1 | TRBD1
CASSQSRGGVNEQFF | TGTGCCAGCAGCCAATCACGGGGCGGGGTCAATGAGCAGTTCTTC | TRBV3-1 | NA | TRBJ2-1 | NA
CASSAGLAGGPDEQFF | TGCGCCAGCAGCGCGGGACTAGCGGGGGGGCCGGATGAGCAGTTCTTC | TRBV7-6 | NA | TRBJ2-1 | TRBD2
CASSQGSLNYEQYF | TGTGCCAGCAGCCAAGGCAGTTTAAACTACGAGCAGTACTTC | TRBV4-2 | NA | TRBJ2-7 | NA
CSARGGTGNLYEQYF | TGCAGTGCTAGAGGTGGGACAGGCAACCTCTACGAGCAGTACTTC | TRBV20-1 | NA | TRBJ2-7 | TRBD1
CSARDTRGRNTIYF | TGCAGTGCTAGAGATACAAGGGGTAGGAACACCATATATTTT | TRBV20-1 | few | TRBJ1-3 | NA
CSAREGYNEKLFF | TGCAGTGCTAGAGAGGGGTATAATGAAAAACTGTTTTTT | TRBV20-1 | few | TRBJ1-4 | NA
CASSVSLRSPIYF | TGTGCCAGCAGTGTCTCACTCCGTTCGCCGATTTACTTC | TRBV2 | many | TRBJ2-5 | NA
CASSLGLGRTEAFF | TGTGCCAGCAGCTTAGGTCTGGGTCGTACTGAAGCTTTCTTT | TRBV7-9 | many | TRBJ1-1 | NA
CASSLSGGSGTQYF | TGTGCCAGCAGTTTATCCGGGGGATCAGGGACGCAGTATTTT | TRBV12-3/TRBV12-4 | many | TRBJ2-3 | NA
CARWGGQGVPEQYF | TGCGCCCGCTGGGGAGGGCAGGGTGTCCCCGAGCAGTACTTC | TRBV10-1 | NA | TRBJ2-7 | TRBD2
CASSLERGGLNAMVQYF | TGTGCCAGCAGCTTGGAGAGGGGGGGTTTAAACGCTATGGTGCAGTACTTC | TRBV5-6 | many | TRBJ2-7 | NA
CASSSLASPDTQYF | TGTGCCAGCAGCTCCCTGGCTAGTCCAGATACGCAGTATTTT | TRBV7-2 | few | TRBJ2-3 | NA
CATSRGTEGEQFF | TGTGCCACCAGCAGAGGGACAGAGGGCGAGCAGTTCTTC | TRBV15 | many | TRBJ2-1 | NA
CSATGTGTYEQYF | TGCAGTGCTACCGGGACAGGGACCTACGAGCAGTACTTC | TRBV20-1 | many | TRBJ2-7 | TRBD1
CASSLSGAMQPQHF | TGTGCCAGCAGCTTATCAGGGGCGATGCAGCCCCAGCATTTT | TRBV7-9 | few | TRBJ1-5 | NA
CASSQVAETIYNEQFF | TGCGCCAGCAGCCAAGTAGCTGAGACAATCTACAATGAGCAGTTCTTC | TRBV4-3 | NA | TRBJ2-1 | NA
CSASDPTVSYEQYF | TGCAGTGCTAGTGACCCAACCGTCTCCTACGAGCAGTACTTC | TRBV20-1 | many | TRBJ2-7 | NA
CASSPAQLYEQYF | TGCGCCAGCAGCCCGGCCCAGCTCTACGAGCAGTACTTC | TRBV5-1 | few | TRBJ2-7 | NA
CASSISGSLSYEQYF | TGTGCCAGCAGCATTAGCGGGAGCCTCTCCTACGAGCAGTACTTC | TRBV7-8 | many | TRBJ2-7 | TRBD2
CASSYGGGQFF | TGTGCCAGCAGTTACGGGGGTGGGCAGTTCTTC | TRBV6-5 | many | TRBJ2-1 | NA
CASRRRTGVSGANVLTF | TGTGCCAGCAGGCGCCGGACAGGGGTCTCTGGGGCCAACGTCCTGACTTTC | TRBV12-3/TRBV12-4 | few | TRBJ2-6 | TRBD1
CASNLRSNEQFF | TGTGCCAGCAACTTAAGGTCCAATGAGCAGTTCTTC | TRBV7-2 | many | TRBJ2-1 | NA
CASSPRSSTDTQYF | TGTGCCAGCAGCCCCCGTAGCAGCACAGATACGCAGTATTTT | TRBV11-2 | many | TRBJ2-3 | NA
CSVELTRQGEVQPQHF | TGCAGCGTTGAGCTGACTCGACAAGGGGAGGTTCAGCCCCAGCATTTT | TRBV29-1 | many | TRBJ1-5 | NA
CATSDAGQGTGEQYF | TGTGCCACCAGTGACGCGGGACAGGGGACGGGGGAGCAGTACTTC | TRBV24-1 | NA | TRBJ2-7 | TRBD1
CASRGQLVVGEQFF | TGTGCCAGCAGGGGACAGTTGGTGGTAGGTGAGCAGTTCTTC | TRBV6-2/TRBV6-3 | many | TRBJ2-1 | TRBD1
CASNHRGAPGELFF | TGTGCCAGCAATCACAGGGGGGCCCCCGGGGAGCTGTTTTTT | TRBV28 | few | TRBJ2-2 | TRBD1
CASSTGQGSNQPQHF | TGTGCCAGCAGTACCGGACAGGGTAGCAATCAGCCCCAGCATTTT | TRBV6-1 | NA | TRBJ1-5 | TRBD1
CASNAGSTNEKLFF | TGTGCCAGCAACGCAGGGTCAACTAATGAAAAACTGTTTTTT | TRBV28 | NA | TRBJ1-4 | NA
CSARGVGGPGEQFF | TGCAGTGCTAGGGGGGTGGGAGGGCCCGGTGAGCAGTTCTTC | TRBV20-1 | many | TRBJ2-1 | TRBD2
CASRGLRDSSYEQYF | TGTGCCAGCAGGGGTCTCCGGGACAGCAGCTACGAGCAGTACTTC | TRBV28 | many | TRBJ2-7 | TRBD1
CASSYRVTDNSNQPQHF | TGTGCCAGCAGTTATCGGGTGACCGATAATAGCAATCAGCCCCAGCATTTT | TRBV12-3/TRBV12-4 | few | TRBJ1-5 | NA
CASSTRRDLADTQYF | TGCGCCAGCAGCACCCGTAGGGATTTGGCAGATACGCAGTATTTT | TRBV10-1 | many | TRBJ2-3 | NA